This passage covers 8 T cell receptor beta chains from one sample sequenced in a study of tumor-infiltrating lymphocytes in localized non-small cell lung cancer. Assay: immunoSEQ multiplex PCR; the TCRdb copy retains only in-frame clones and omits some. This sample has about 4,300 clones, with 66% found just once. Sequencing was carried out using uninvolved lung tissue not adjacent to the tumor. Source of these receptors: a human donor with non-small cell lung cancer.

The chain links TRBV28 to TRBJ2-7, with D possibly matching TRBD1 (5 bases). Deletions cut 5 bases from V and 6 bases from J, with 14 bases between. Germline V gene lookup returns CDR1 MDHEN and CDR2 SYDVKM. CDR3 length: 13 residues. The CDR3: CASSRNQGREQYF. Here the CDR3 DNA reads TGTGCCAGCAGTAGAAATCAGGGTCGCGAGCAGTACTTC.

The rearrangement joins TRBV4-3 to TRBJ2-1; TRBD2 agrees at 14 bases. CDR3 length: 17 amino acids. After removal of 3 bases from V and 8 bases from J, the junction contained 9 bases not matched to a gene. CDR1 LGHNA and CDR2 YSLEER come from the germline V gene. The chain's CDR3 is CASSHPGLAGGGDEQFF. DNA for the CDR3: TGCGCCAGCAGCCATCCCGGACTAGCGGGGGGAGGGGATGAGCAGTTCTTC.

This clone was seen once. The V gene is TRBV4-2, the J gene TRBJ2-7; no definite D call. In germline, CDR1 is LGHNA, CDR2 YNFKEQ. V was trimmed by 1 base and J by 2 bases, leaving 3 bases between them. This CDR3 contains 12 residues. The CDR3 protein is CASSQATYEQYF. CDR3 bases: TGTGCCAGCAGCCAAGCGACCTACGAGCAGTACTTC.

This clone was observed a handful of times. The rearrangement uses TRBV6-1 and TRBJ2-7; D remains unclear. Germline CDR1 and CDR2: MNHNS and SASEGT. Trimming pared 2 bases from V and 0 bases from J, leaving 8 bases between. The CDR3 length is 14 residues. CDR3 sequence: CASSEQPYSYEQYF. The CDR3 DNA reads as TGTGCCAGCAGTGAACAGCCCTACTCCTACGAGCAGTACTTC.

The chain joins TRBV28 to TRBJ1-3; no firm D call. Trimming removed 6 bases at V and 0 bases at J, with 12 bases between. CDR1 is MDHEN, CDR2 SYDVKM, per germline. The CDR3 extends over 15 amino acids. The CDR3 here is CASRPGGRSGNTIYF. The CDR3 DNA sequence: TGTGCCAGCAGACCAGGTGGTCGCTCTGGAAACACCATATATTTT. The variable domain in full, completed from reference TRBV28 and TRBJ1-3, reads DVKVTQSSRYLVKRTGEKVFLECVQDMDHENMFWYRQDPGLGLRLIYFSYDVKMKEKGDIPEGYSVSREKKERFSLILESASTNQTSMYLCASRPGGRSGNTIYFGEGSWLTVV.

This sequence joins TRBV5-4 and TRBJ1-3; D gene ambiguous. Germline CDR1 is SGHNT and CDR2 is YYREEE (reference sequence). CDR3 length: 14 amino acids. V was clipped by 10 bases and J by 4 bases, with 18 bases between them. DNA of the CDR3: TGTGCCGTCTCCTACATGGGGTACGGAAACACCATATATTTT. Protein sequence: CAVSYMGYGNTIYF.

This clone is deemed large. CDR3 DNA: TGTGCCAGCAGTGAAGTAGGGGGCGGGCCGTACGAGCAGTACTTC. Translated: CASSEVGGGPYEQYF. The chain couples TRBV6-1 to TRBJ2-7, with 7 nucleotides matching TRBD1. The CDR3 extends over 15 amino acids. The V and J ends lost 1 base and 4 bases, in that order; junction bases with no gene match: 7. Germline V lookup: CDR1 MNHNS, CDR2 SASEGT.

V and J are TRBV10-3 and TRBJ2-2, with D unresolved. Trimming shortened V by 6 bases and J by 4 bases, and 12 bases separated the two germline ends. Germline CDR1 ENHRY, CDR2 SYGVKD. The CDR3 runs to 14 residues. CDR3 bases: TGTGCCATCAGCCGGATGGTGAGCACCGGGGAGCTGTTTTTT. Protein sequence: CAISRMVSTGELFF.